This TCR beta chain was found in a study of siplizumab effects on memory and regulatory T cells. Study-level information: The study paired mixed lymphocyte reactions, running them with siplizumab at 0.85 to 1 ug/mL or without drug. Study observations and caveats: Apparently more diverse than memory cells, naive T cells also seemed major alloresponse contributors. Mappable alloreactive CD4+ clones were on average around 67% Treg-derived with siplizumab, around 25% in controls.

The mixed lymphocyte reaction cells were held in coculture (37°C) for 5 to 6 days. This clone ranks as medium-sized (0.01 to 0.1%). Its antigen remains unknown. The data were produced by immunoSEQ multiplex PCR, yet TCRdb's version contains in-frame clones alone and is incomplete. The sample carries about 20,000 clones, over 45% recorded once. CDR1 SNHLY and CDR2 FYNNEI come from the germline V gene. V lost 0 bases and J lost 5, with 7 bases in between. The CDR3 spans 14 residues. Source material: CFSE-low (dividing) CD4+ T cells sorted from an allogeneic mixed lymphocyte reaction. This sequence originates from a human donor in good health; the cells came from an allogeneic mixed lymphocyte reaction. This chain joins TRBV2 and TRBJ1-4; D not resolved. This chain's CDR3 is CASSEAGRNEKLFF. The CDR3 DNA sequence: TGTGCCAGCAGTGAAGCGGGGAGGAATGAAAAACTGTTTTTT. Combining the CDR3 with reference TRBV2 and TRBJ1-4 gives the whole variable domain EPEVTQTPSHQVTQMGQEVILRCVPISNHLYFYWYRQILGQKVEFLVSFYNNEISEKSEIFDDQFSVERPDGSNFTLKIRSTKLEDSAMYFCASSEAGRNEKLFFGSGTQLSVL.